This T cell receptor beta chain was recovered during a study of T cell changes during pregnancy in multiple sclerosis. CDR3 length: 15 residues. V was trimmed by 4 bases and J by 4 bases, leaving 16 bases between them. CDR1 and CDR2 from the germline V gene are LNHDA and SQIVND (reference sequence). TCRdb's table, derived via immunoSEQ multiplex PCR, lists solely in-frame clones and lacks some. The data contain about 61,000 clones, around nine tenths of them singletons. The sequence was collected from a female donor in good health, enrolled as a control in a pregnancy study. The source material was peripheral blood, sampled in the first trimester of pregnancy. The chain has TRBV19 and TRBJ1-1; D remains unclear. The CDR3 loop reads CASSKREERGTEAFF. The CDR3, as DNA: TGTGCCAGTAGTAAGAGGGAAGAGCGTGGCACTGAAGCTTTCTTT.